The 13 T cell receptor beta chains given below trace back to one sample, sequenced in a study of blood T cell repertoires in COVID-19. The method was immunoSEQ multiplex PCR; TCRdb's version includes in-frame clones alone and lacks a portion of them. This table has around 25,000 clones, roughly 89% appearing once. The sample taken for sequencing was peripheral blood. These receptors originate from a human donor in a cohort sampled during active COVID-19.

The chain is built from TRBV3-1 (or the pseudogene TRBV3-2) and TRBJ1-4; TRBD1 aligns across 9 bases. This CDR3 is built from 19 residues. V gave up 4 bases and J gave up 5 bases; unmatched junction bases: 17. From germline, CDR1 is LGHDT and CDR2 YNNKEL (reference sequence). In DNA form, the CDR3 reads TGTGCCAGCAGCCTCACAGGGGGCGAACTCGGTACGGGGAATGAAAAACTGTTTTTT. It translates to CASSLTGGELGTGNEKLFF.

This clone was found once. The CDR3 spells CARSLVLTGELFF. In DNA form, the CDR3 reads TGTGCCAGAAGCTTGGTCCTCACCGGGGAGCTGTTTTTT. The chain recombines TRBV5-3 with TRBJ2-2; D unresolved. TRBV5-3 is known as an ORF, though its function is uncertain. CDR3 size: 13 residues. The V end was cut by 0 bases, the J end by 4 bases, with 4 bases between.

The chain recombines TRBV7-6 with TRBJ1-6; 8 bases fit TRBD1. Germline loops: CDR1 SGHVS, CDR2 FNYEAQ. V was clipped by 5 bases and J by 0 bases; unmatched bases: 3. The CDR3 covers 16 residues. The CDR3 loop is CASSNRGFSYNSPLHF. Written as DNA, the CDR3 is TGTGCCAGCAGCAACAGGGGGTTCTCCTATAATTCACCCCTCCACTTT.

The chain is built from TRBV7-9 and TRBJ2-7, with TRBD1 matching over 10 bases. J lost 2 bases, V lost 0 bases, and 1 base had no gene match. CDR1 and CDR2 (germline): SEHNR, FQNEAQ (reference sequence). The CDR3 is 15 residues long. In DNA form, the CDR3 reads TGTGCCAGCAGCTTAGCCGGGACAGGGGCCTACGAGCAGTACTTC. This encodes CASSLAGTGAYEQYF. Combining the CDR3 with reference TRBV7-9 and TRBJ2-7 gives the whole variable domain DTGVSQNPRHKITKRGQNVTFRCDPISEHNRLYWYRQTLGQGPEFLTYFQNEAQLEKSRLLSDRFSAERPKGSFSTLEIQRTEQGDSAMYLCASSLAGTGAYEQYFGPGTRLTVT.

The rearrangement joins TRBV5-1 to TRBJ2-1; 8 bases align to TRBD2. CDR3 length: 17 residues. Germline CDR1 reads SGHRS; CDR2 reads YFSETQ. V trimming: 0 bases; J trimming: 0 bases; junction bases outside the gene matches: 5. For the CDR3, the DNA is TGCGCCAGCAGCTTGGTGACGCGGGGGGCCTCCTACAATGAGCAGTTCTTC. Residues: CASSLVTRGASYNEQFF. Based on the CDR3 plus reference TRBV5-1 and TRBJ2-1, the full variable domain is KAGVTQTPRYLIKTRGQQVTLSCSPISGHRSVSWYQQTPGQGLQFLFEYFSETQRNKGNFPGRFSGRQFSNSRSEMNVSTLELGDSALYLCASSLVTRGASYNEQFFGPGTRLTVL.

The chain has TRBV15 and TRBJ2-7; D perhaps matches TRBD2 (5 bases). The CDR3 sequence is 15 residues long. V lost 8 bases to trimming and J lost 0 bases, with 17 bases between them. Looked up from germline, CDR1 is LNHNV and CDR2 is YYDKDF (reference sequence). The CDR3 here is CATEDMGSASYEQYF. Written as DNA, the CDR3 is TGTGCCACCGAGGATATGGGTAGCGCCTCCTACGAGCAGTACTTC. Full variable domain (outside the CDR3, taken from reference TRBV15 and TRBJ2-7): DAMVIQNPRYQVTQFGKPVTLSCSQTLNHNVMYWYQQKSSQAPKLLFHYYDKDFNNEADTPDNFQSRRPNTSFCFLDIRSPGLGDTAMYLCATEDMGSASYEQYFGPGTRLTVT.

The V call is TRBV5-1, the J call TRBJ2-5; D ambiguous. Germline loops: CDR1 SGHRS, CDR2 YFSETQ. V lost 4 bases to trimming and J lost 2 bases, with 9 bases between them. The CDR3 contains 13 residues. DNA of the CDR3: TGCGCCAGCAGCACTCCCTCACAAGAGACCCAGTACTTC. Amino acids: CASSTPSQETQYF.

V and J are TRBV19 and TRBJ2-3; tentative D call: TRBD2 (6 bases). Trimming stripped 6 bases from V and 3 bases from J, with 10 bases between. This CDR3 has 13 residues. Germline CDR1 LNHDA, CDR2 SQIVND (reference sequence). The CDR3 DNA follows: TGTGCCAGTAGCGTAGGAGGGACAGATACGCAGTATTTT. It yields the protein CASSVGGTDTQYF.

The chain links TRBV7-8 to TRBJ2-3; 8 bases fit TRBD1. The CDR3 contains 15 residues. With 8 bases clipped from V and 4 bases from J, the junction kept 11 bases outside the gene matches. Germline assignment: CDR1 SGHVS and CDR2 FQNEAQ. For the CDR3, the DNA is TGTGCCAGCCATAGGGGGGACAGGAAAGCAGATACGCAGTATTTT. Its translation is CASHRGDRKADTQYF.

The chain uses TRBV7-2 and TRBJ2-3; no firm D call. There are 16 residues in the CDR3. CDR1 is SGHTA and CDR2 is FQGNSA in the germline V gene. V lost 3 bases and J 1 base, leaving 14 bases between the germline ends. CDR3: CASSFPGSPGTDTQYF. CDR3 coding DNA: TGTGCCAGCAGCTTCCCCGGGTCCCCGGGCACAGATACGCAGTATTTT.

The chain joins TRBV12-5 to TRBJ1-2; D uncertain. The V gene's germline CDR1 is LGHNT and CDR2 FRNRAP. V lost 6 bases and J 3 bases, leaving 14 bases between the germline ends. The CDR3 loop spans 14 amino acids. CDR3 nucleotides: TGTGCTAGTGGGAAAGATTATAGTGACTATGGCTACACCTTC. Protein sequence: CASGKDYSDYGYTF.

The rearrangement uses TRBV3-1 (or the pseudogene TRBV3-2) and TRBJ1-6, with D tentatively TRBD1 (5 bases). The V and J ends lost 1 base and 10 bases respectively, with 14 bases between them. Germline-derived CDR1 and CDR2 are LGHDT and YNNKEL (reference sequence). This CDR3 spans 15 amino acids. Written as DNA, the CDR3 is TGTGCCAGCAGCCAAGTAGGGGCCTCAGGGTCACCCCTCCACTTT. Protein: CASSQVGASGSPLHF.

DNA of the CDR3: TGTGCCAGCAGCTTAGGCTCTAGCTCCTACAATGAGCAGTTCTTC. Encoded protein: CASSLGSSSYNEQFF. This chain joins TRBV7-7 and TRBJ2-1; D gene unclear. Germline values: CDR1 SSHAT, CDR2 FNYEAQ (reference sequence). The ends were cut back, 1 base at V and 0 bases at J, with 7 bases in the middle. The CDR3 consists of 15 residues.